This TCR beta chain was identified during a study of somatic mutations in T cells in chronic GVHD (dated by TCRdb to 2018 to 2021). Isolated genomic DNA was used for TCRbeta deep sequencing. The immunoSEQ assay, provided as a commercial service, was used for TCRbeta CDR3 sequencing and initial data processing. In the authors' own workflow: Reads were demultiplexed, adapter and primer sequences were trimmed, similar clones were merged through frequency-ratio clustering, and V, D, J genes were annotated using IMGT. The table comes from immuneACCESS by way of TCRdb, which keeps in-frame sequences with V and J called. Part of the clones is missing from these tables; in studies checked, under half for an unresolved V gene and the rest for unknown reasons. That table is the source of V, J and clone size, and D and trimming were worked out from the DNA. The sample table shows around 13,000 clones, and around 73% are seen once. The ten largest clones add up to approximately 30% of the sample.

As encoded in the germline V gene (reference sequence), CDR1 is GTSNPN while CDR2 is SVGIG. Its CDR3 holds 15 amino acids, cysteine through phenylalanine. Only CDR3 DNA is held: 45 bases, read in frame from base 1. V is reduced by 0 bases and J by 2 bases, leaving a spacing of 13 bases between them. Sorting staining used anti-CD3, anti-CD4, anti-CD8 and a Vbeta20 antibody from the IOTest Beta Mark kit on a FACSAria III, with purity above 99%. Peripheral blood was collected in sodium heparin tubes and mononuclear cells were isolated by Ficoll-Paque PLUS density gradient centrifugation. Before TCRbeta deep sequencing, the CD4+ Vbeta20+, CD4+ Vbeta20-, and CD8+ T cell fractions were FACS-sorted. This clone was picked up a small number of times. The antigen this receptor binds is unknown. One base away there is no much larger clone; base qualities are not given.

The sequenced sample was Vbeta20-negative CD4+ T cells from blood. This sample's cell subset or site label indicates: CD4+ T cells sorted as TCR Vbeta20 negative by flow cytometry. The source of this sequence is a male patient aged 50 or older with chronic graft-versus-host disease. After transplantation, some T cells may belong to the graft donor instead of the recipient. The rearrangement joined TRBV30 to TRBJ1-2, and possibly TRBD1, on 5 matching bases. The DNA reads TGTGCCTGGAGTGTACACGCCCACAGGAACTATGGCTACACCTTC. The resulting protein is CAWSVHAHRNYGYTF.